This record looks at one TCR beta chain sequence and its context. No antigen is known for it. Clones were sequenced by immunoSEQ multiplex PCR, and TCRdb holds only the in-frame ones, with some missing. The data hold about 70,000 clones, with 65% to 85% observed a single time. Trimming stripped 5 bases from V and 4 bases from J, with 11 bases between. There are 13 residues in the CDR3. Germline V lookup: CDR1 MNHNY, CDR2 SVGAGI (reference sequence). This sample is part of a study of radiotherapy plus CTLA-4 blockade in lung cancer. The study, taken as a whole, reports: In blood, TCR clones derived from the tumor expanded after radiotherapy plus ipilimumab.

The chain employs TRBV6-6 and TRBJ1-2; no clear D gene. This clonotype originated in a human donor with non-small cell lung cancer whose response to radiotherapy plus ipilimumab could not be evaluated. Some clones in this sample may be carry-over from other donors' samples. The specimen comprised peripheral blood, sampled from a patient treated with radiotherapy plus ipilimumab. The CDR3 region is CASSLRESYGYTF. CDR3 sequence (DNA): TGTGCCAGCAGTCTAAGGGAGAGCTATGGCTACACCTTC.